The clone carrying this T cell receptor (beta chain) was recorded only once. Its antigen remains unknown. TCRdb's table, derived via immunoSEQ multiplex PCR, lists solely in-frame clones and lacks some. The sample consists of some 110,000 clones, 93% of them appearing once. The sample originates from a study of OX40 agonist ivuxolimab in advanced cancers. Overall study: Of mixed ages from about 23 to 85 and averaging about 60 years, the group was over 80% male. Past anti-PD-1, anti-PD-L1 or anti-CTLA-4 therapy was accepted, and roughly 40% had received some.

Study-level results: At 0.1 to 3.0 mg/kg, CD4+ and CD8+ blood T cells expanded clonally by week 6.

V lost 2 bases to trimming and J lost 1 base, with 11 bases between them. Germline CDR1 and CDR2: MNHEY and SVGAGI. The CDR3 contains 15 residues. The source is an adult with an advanced solid tumor such as melanoma, head and neck, liver or kidney cancer. Sequencing used CD4+ or CD8+ T cells sorted from blood, obtained in a trial of the OX40 agonist ivuxolimab. This sequence joins TRBV6-5 and TRBJ1-1, with D perhaps matching TRBD1 (5 bases). CDR3 sequence (DNA): TGTGCCAGCAGTTACGGGGGGACTGGGAACACTGAAGCTTTCTTT. As protein: CASSYGGTGNTEAFF.